The 16 T cell receptor beta chains below come from one sample, sequenced in a study of a mutant IDH1 vaccine in newly diagnosed glioma. Time point meaning: baseline, week 1 (first vaccination visit). The treatment denotes: pre-vaccination baseline after standard-of-care therapy. Method: immunoSEQ multiplex PCR; TCRdb's copy keeps in-frame clones and lacks some. The sample has tens of thousands of clones; around 79% are singletons. The starting material was PBMCs, obtained from a glioma patient treated with radiotherapy, temozolomide or both. These receptors were obtained from a man aged 30-40 years with glioma.

About this clone itself: A much larger clone lies one base from this, so it may be a read error. This chain uses TRBV7-9 with TRBJ1-2; no reliable D call. Germline values: CDR1 SEHNR, CDR2 FQNEAQ (reference sequence). The V and J ends lost 5 bases and 3 bases respectively, with 10 bases between them. The CDR3 covers 13 residues. CDR3 loop: CASSTMRDYGYTF. The CDR3 DNA follows: TGTGCCAGCAGCACGATGAGAGACTATGGCTACACCTTC.

This rearrangement joins TRBV27 to TRBJ1-2; 8 bases match TRBD1. Germline loops: CDR1 MNHEY, CDR2 SMNVEV (reference sequence). V dropped 5 bases and J dropped 0; count of bases not matched to a gene: 5. The CDR3 extends over 15 amino acids. CDR3 DNA sequence: TGTGCCAGCAGTCCCGGGACAGGTACTAACTATGGCTACACCTTC. It encodes CASSPGTGTNYGYTF.

The J gene is TRBJ2-3, the V gene TRBV23-1, with 9 bases aligning to TRBD2. TRBV23-1 has ORF status, its function being uncertain. The CDR3 spans 16 residues. With V trimmed by 2 bases and J by 2 bases, 5 bases remained unmatched. The CDR3 protein is CASSQPGLANTDTQYF. CDR3 nucleotides: TGCGCCAGCAGTCAACCCGGACTAGCGAACACAGATACGCAGTATTTT.

This chain joins TRBV5-1 and TRBJ1-2; D gene unclear. This CDR3 spans 14 amino acids. Trimming removed 0 bases at V and 1 base at J, with 7 bases between. Germline assignment: CDR1 SGHRS and CDR2 YFSETQ. The DNA of the CDR3 is TGCGCCAGCAGCTTGGCCTGGGGTAACTATGGCTACACCTTC. Amino acid sequence: CASSLAWGNYGYTF.

This chain uses TRBV4-1 with TRBJ1-1; D unresolved. CDR3 length: 14 amino acids. Per the germline V gene, CDR1 is MGHRA and CDR2 is YSYEKL. With 0 bases removed from V and 0 bases from J, the gap between germline ends came to 5 bases. Here the CDR3 DNA reads TGCGCCAGCAGCCAAGATCCCCTGAACACTGAAGCTTTCTTT. Its protein product is CASSQDPLNTEAFF.

The chain joins TRBV19 to TRBJ2-1; 7 bases are a match to TRBD2. This CDR3 is 15 amino acids long. Germline CDR1 LNHDA, CDR2 SQIVND (reference sequence). V was clipped by 6 bases and J by 9 bases; unmatched bases: 14. The CDR3: CASRSSGGLRLEQFF. As DNA, the CDR3 is TGTGCCAGTAGATCGTCGGGAGGATTAAGGCTTGAGCAGTTCTTC.

V and J are TRBV4-2 and TRBJ1-6; tentative D call: TRBD1 (5 bases). Trimming removed 0 bases at V and 10 bases at J, with 16 bases between. CDR3 size: 16 residues. CDR1 LGHNA and CDR2 YNFKEQ come from the germline V gene. The CDR3 protein is CASSQEPLQGGSPLHF. In nucleotides, the CDR3 is TGTGCCAGCAGCCAAGAGCCCCTCCAGGGAGGGTCACCCCTCCACTTT.

The V call is TRBV6-1, the J call TRBJ1-3; TRBD1 agrees at 12 bases. Germline V gene data show CDR1 as MNHNS and CDR2 as SASEGT. CDR3 size: 15 residues. J gave up 1 base and V 10 bases, and 5 bases lay outside the gene matches. The CDR3 region is CATGDRGRSGNTIYF. The CDR3 DNA reads as TGTGCCACTGGGGACAGGGGGCGATCTGGAAACACCATATATTTT.

This rearrangement joins TRBV7-2 to TRBJ1-1; tentative D call: TRBD1 (5 bases). Germline V CDR1 and CDR2: SGHTA, FQGNSA. The CDR3 totals 15 residues. With 5 bases removed from V and 3 bases from J, the gap between germline ends came to 16 bases. CDR3: CASSLGTSSYTEAFF. The CDR3 DNA is TGTGCCAGCAGCCTTGGGACGTCTTCTTACACTGAAGCTTTCTTT.

The chain has TRBV30 and TRBJ1-5, with 9 bases that match TRBD1. Germline assignment: CDR1 GTSNPN and CDR2 SVGIG (reference sequence). The V segment lost 2 bases and the J segment 6 bases; nucleotides outside the gene matches: 5. The CDR3 is made up of 14 amino acids. This chain's CDR3 is CAWSSGTGFQPQHF. CDR3 coding DNA: TGTGCCTGGAGTAGCGGGACAGGGTTTCAGCCCCAGCATTTT. The full variable domain, its missing parts supplied by reference TRBV30 and TRBJ1-5, is SQTIHQWPATLVQPVGSPLSLECTVEGTSNPNLYWYRQAAGRGLQLLFYSVGIGQISSEVPQNLSASRPQDRQFILSSKKLLLSDSGFYLCAWSSGTGFQPQHFGDGTRLSIL.

The CDR3, as DNA: TGTGCCAGCAGCTGGTGGGGCGCAGGAACTGAAGCTTTCTTT. Encoded protein: CASSWWGAGTEAFF. The chain joins TRBV5-5 to TRBJ1-1; the D gene is possibly TRBD1 (5 bases). This CDR3 contains 14 residues. Germline V gene data show CDR1 as SGHKS and CDR2 as YYEKEE (reference sequence). V was cut by 3 bases and J by 5 bases, with 14 bases left in between.

The CDR3 bases are TGTGCCAGCAGCCCGCGCGGGGACAAAAACATTCAGTACTTC. As protein: CASSPRGDKNIQYF. The V gene is TRBV7-2, the J gene TRBJ2-4; weak D call: TRBD2 (6 bases). There are 14 residues in the CDR3. Germline CDR1 SGHTA, CDR2 FQGNSA. V dropped 5 bases and J dropped 3 bases, with 11 bases sitting between them.

The V and J genes are TRBV27 and TRBJ1-4, with D hard to call. The germline V gene has CDR1 MNHEY and CDR2 SMNVEV (reference sequence). Trimming removed 3 bases at V and 8 bases at J, with 7 bases between. The CDR3 covers 12 residues. Here the CDR3 reads CASSFLGEKLFF. The CDR3 DNA reads as TGTGCCAGCAGTTTTCTCGGCGAAAAACTGTTTTTT.

The CDR3 bases are TGTGCCAGCAGTGAATATGGGGGATCCTACGAGCAGTACTTC. Translating it yields CASSEYGGSYEQYF. The chain couples TRBV25-1 to TRBJ2-7; D tentatively fits TRBD1 or TRBD2 (5 bases each). Between the trimmed V and J ends, which lost 0 bases and 1 base, there was a span of 7 bases. CDR1 and CDR2 (germline): MGHDK, SYGVNS. There are 14 residues in the CDR3.

This clone occurred a few times. The V and J genes are TRBV7-8 and TRBJ1-2; TRBD1 agrees at 8 bases. Losses at the gene ends were 3 bases for V and 3 bases for J; bases not matched to a gene: 6. The CDR3 runs to 15 residues. CDR1 and CDR2 (germline): SGHVS, FQNEAQ. DNA of the CDR3: TGTGCCAGCAGCTTGGACAGGGTAGTCCACTATGGCTACACCTTC. It encodes CASSLDRVVHYGYTF.

V is TRBV27 and J is TRBJ2-2; 13 nucleotides agree with TRBD2. The germline CDR1 and CDR2 sequences are MNHEY and SMNVEV (reference sequence). V was pared by 6 bases and J by 7 bases, with 8 bases of the junction left unmatched. The CDR3 loop spans 16 amino acids. CDR3: CASSPRTSGRIGELFF. CDR3 DNA: TGTGCCAGCAGCCCTAGGACTAGCGGGAGAATCGGGGAGCTGTTTTTT.